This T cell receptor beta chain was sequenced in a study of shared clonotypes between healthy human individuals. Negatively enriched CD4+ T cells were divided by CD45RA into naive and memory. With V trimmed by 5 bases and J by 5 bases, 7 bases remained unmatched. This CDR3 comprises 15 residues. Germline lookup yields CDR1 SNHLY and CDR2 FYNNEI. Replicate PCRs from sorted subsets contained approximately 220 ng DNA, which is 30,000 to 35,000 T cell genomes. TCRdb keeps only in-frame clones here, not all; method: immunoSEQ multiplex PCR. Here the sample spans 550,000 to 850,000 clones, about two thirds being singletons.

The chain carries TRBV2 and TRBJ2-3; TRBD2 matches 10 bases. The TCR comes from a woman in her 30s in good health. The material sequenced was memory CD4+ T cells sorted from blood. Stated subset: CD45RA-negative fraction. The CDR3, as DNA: TGTGCCAGCAGTCGCGGACTAGCGGCGGGAGATACGCAGTATTTT. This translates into CASSRGLAAGDTQYF.